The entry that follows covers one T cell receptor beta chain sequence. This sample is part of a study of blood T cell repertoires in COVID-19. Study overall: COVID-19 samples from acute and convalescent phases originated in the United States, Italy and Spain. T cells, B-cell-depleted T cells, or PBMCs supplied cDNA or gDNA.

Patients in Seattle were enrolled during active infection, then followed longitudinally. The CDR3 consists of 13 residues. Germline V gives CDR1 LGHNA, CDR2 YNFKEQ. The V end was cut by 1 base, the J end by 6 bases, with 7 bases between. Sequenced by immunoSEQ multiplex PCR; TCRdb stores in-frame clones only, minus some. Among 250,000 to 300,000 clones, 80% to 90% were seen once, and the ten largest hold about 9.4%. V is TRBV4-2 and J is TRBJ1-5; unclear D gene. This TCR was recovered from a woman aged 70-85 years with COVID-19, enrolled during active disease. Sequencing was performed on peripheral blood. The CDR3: CASSQAGGQPQHF. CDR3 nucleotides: TGTGCCAGCAGCCAAGCTGGAGGTCAGCCCCAGCATTTT.